Shown below are 8 T cell receptor beta chains from a single sample sequenced in a study of T cells in tuberculosis. Repertoires were generated with immunoSEQ multiplex PCR, while TCRdb's copy carries only in-frame clones and drops some. The data hold over 30,000 clones, with roughly 93% observed a single time. Stated time point: new active TB diagnosis, blood taken before or within 7 days of starting treatment. The sample consisted of PBMCs, taken at tuberculosis diagnosis. Source of these receptors: an adult with tuberculosis.

The chain couples TRBV7-9 to TRBJ2-1; weak D call: TRBD2 (5 bases). V lost 5 bases and J 14 bases, leaving 16 bases between the germline ends. Germline CDR1 and CDR2: SEHNR and FQNEAQ (reference sequence). The CDR3 spans 12 residues. CDR3 amino acids: CASSPDWGEEFF. The DNA of the CDR3 is TGTGCCAGCAGCCCGGACTGGGGAGAGGAGTTCTTC.

This clone was found once. The V and J genes are TRBV7-8 and TRBJ2-7; TRBD1 agrees at 9 bases. This CDR3 contains 14 residues. Germline V gene sequence: CDR1 SGHVS, CDR2 FQNEAQ. V shed 5 bases and J 5 bases; nucleotides not matched to a gene: 7. CDR3 amino acids: CASSTRTGVDEQYF. Here the CDR3 DNA reads TGTGCCAGCAGCACCCGGACAGGGGTCGACGAGCAGTACTTC.

The genes are TRBV5-1 and TRBJ1-4; TRBD1 is a possible D gene (5 bases). V gave up 4 bases and J gave up 7 bases, with 11 bases separating them. Germline V gives CDR1 SGHRS, CDR2 YFSETQ. The CDR3 runs to 13 residues. The CDR3: CASSLGQVEKLFF. CDR3 nucleotides: TGCGCCAGCAGCCTTGGACAAGTTGAAAAACTGTTTTTT.

This rearrangement joins TRBV5-1 to TRBJ1-1; D unclear. Germline CDR1 SGHRS, CDR2 YFSETQ. The CDR3 is 14 residues long. Trimming stripped 7 bases from V and 1 base from J, with 14 bases between. The chain's CDR3 is CASSRSGGNTEAFF. Here the CDR3 DNA reads TGCGCCAGCTCCCGTTCAGGAGGGAACACTGAAGCTTTCTTT.

This clone turned up a few times. This chain connects TRBV12-5 to TRBJ2-3; 9 nucleotides agree with TRBD2. V gave up 0 bases and J gave up 6 bases; unmatched junction bases: 7. This CDR3 contains 16 residues. Germline V gene data show CDR1 as LGHNT and CDR2 as FRNRAP. The CDR3 spells CASGLVLGLAGDTQYF. CDR3 DNA: TGTGCTAGTGGTTTGGTACTGGGGCTAGCGGGGGATACGCAGTATTTT.

The chain links TRBV14 to TRBJ2-7; 8 bases align to TRBD2. Trimming removed 0 bases from V and 6 bases from J; junction bases left unmatched: 4. The CDR3 is 14 residues long. Germline CDR1 and CDR2: SGHDN and FVKESK. The CDR3 spells CASSQEGLVSEQYF. The CDR3 DNA reads as TGTGCCAGCAGCCAAGAGGGACTAGTAAGCGAGCAGTACTTC. Full variable domain (missing parts from reference TRBV14 and TRBJ2-7): EAGVTQFPSHSVIEKGQTVTLRCDPISGHDNLYWYRRVMGKEIKFLLHFVKESKQDESGMPNNRFLAERTGGTYSTLKVQPAELEDSGVYFCASSQEGLVSEQYFGPGTRLTVT.

This rearrangement joins TRBV29-1 to TRBJ2-1; 7 bases are shared with TRBD2. Germline V gene data show CDR1 as SQVTM and CDR2 as ANQGSEA. Germline trimming cut 3 bases from V and 10 bases from J; bases unmatched to any gene: 6. CDR3 length: 12 residues. The CDR3 DNA follows: TGCAGCGTTGAGGGGGGGAGCGACGAGCAGTTCTTC. Amino acid sequence: CSVEGGSDEQFF.

This sequence joins TRBV7-3 and TRBJ2-3; 7 nucleotides agree with TRBD2. CDR1 and CDR2 (germline): SGHTA, FQGTGA. The CDR3 spans 16 residues. V shed 5 bases and J 8 bases; nucleotides not matched to a gene: 16. The CDR3 loop is CASSVEQGITGGTQYF. CDR3 bases: TGTGCCAGCAGCGTCGAGCAGGGAATCACGGGGGGTACGCAGTATTTT.